The clone carrying this T cell receptor (beta chain) has only a few counts. Its antigen remains unknown. Gene names denote mouse genes. The CDR3 end lies 1 residue beyond the end of the read and is filled in from the germline J gene. This entry belongs to a study of tissue T cells after allogeneic stem cell transplantation. General study findings and limits: Shared clones across patients were few; motif clustering revealed tissue-specific shared signatures.

V shed 0 bases and J 4 bases; nucleotides not matched to a gene: 5. This CDR3 is 15 amino acids long. CDR1 and CDR2 (germline): NNHNN, SYGAGS (reference sequence). Method: immunoSEQ multiplex PCR; TCRdb's copy keeps in-frame clones and lacks some. The table records around 17,000 clones, less than 85% of them present only once. The chain couples TRBV13-2 to TRBJ2-7; 9 nucleotides agree with TRBD2. This TCR came from a female BALB/c mouse in good health. Mice of this strain are of MHC haplotype H2-d. Sequencing was performed on spleen. The CDR3 DNA, read in part, is TGTGCCAGCGGTGATGCAGGACTGGGGCAGTATGAACAGTAC. It translates to CASGDAGLGQYEQY. The whole CDR3 reads CASGDAGLGQYEQYF.